These 3 T cell receptor beta chains were all obtained from the same sample, sequenced in a study of chemoradiotherapy in HPV16-positive cancers. Assay used: immunoSEQ multiplex PCR; TCRdb lists only in-frame clones, some missing. The table has 55,000 to 85,000 clones, about 90% seen once; the top ten hold 4% to 4.5%. The specimen comprised blood, sampled from a patient who underwent chemoradiotherapy. The origin of the receptors is a human donor with HPV-associated anogenital cancer.

The rearrangement uses TRBV10-3 and TRBJ1-1; D is unresolved. The V end was cut by 1 base, the J end by 0 bases, with 12 bases between. From germline, CDR1 is ENHRY and CDR2 SYGVKD. CDR3 size: 16 residues. DNA for the CDR3: TGTGCCATCAGTGAGTTTTCCCCGGGGTTGAACACTGAAGCTTTCTTT. This sequence encodes CAISEFSPGLNTEAFF.

This chain connects TRBV6-1 to TRBJ1-5; a possible D gene is TRBD1 (6 bases). The germline CDR1 and CDR2 sequences are MNHNS and SASEGT. The CDR3 extends over 13 amino acids. Trimming pared 7 bases from V and 7 bases from J, leaving 14 bases between. CDR3 coding DNA: TGTGCCAGCACCGGACAGTCATTCCAGCCCCAGCATTTT. Translating it yields CASTGQSFQPQHF.

This clone has only one observation. This rearrangement joins TRBV5-4 to TRBJ1-6; the D is unclear. The germline V gene has CDR1 SGHNT and CDR2 YYREEE (reference sequence). V was cut by 0 bases and J by 6 bases, with 7 bases left in between. This CDR3 has 14 amino acids. The chain's CDR3 is CASSLGTVNSPLHF. The CDR3, as DNA: TGTGCCAGCAGCTTGGGAACAGTTAATTCACCCCTCCACTTT.